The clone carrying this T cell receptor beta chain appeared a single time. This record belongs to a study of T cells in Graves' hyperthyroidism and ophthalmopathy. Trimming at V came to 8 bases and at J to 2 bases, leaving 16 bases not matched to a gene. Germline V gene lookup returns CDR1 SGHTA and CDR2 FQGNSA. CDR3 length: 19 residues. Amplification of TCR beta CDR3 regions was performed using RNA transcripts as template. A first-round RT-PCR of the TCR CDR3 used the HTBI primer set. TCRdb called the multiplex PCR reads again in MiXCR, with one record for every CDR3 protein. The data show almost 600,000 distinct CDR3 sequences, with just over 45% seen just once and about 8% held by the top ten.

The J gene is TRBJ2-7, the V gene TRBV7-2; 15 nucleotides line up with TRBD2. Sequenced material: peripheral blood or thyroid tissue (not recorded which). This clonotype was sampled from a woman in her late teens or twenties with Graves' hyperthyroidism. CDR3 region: CASLGLAGGEREWPYEQYF. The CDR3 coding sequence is TGTGCCAGCTTAGGACTAGCGGGAGGGGAGCGGGAATGGCCCTACGAGCAGTACTTC.